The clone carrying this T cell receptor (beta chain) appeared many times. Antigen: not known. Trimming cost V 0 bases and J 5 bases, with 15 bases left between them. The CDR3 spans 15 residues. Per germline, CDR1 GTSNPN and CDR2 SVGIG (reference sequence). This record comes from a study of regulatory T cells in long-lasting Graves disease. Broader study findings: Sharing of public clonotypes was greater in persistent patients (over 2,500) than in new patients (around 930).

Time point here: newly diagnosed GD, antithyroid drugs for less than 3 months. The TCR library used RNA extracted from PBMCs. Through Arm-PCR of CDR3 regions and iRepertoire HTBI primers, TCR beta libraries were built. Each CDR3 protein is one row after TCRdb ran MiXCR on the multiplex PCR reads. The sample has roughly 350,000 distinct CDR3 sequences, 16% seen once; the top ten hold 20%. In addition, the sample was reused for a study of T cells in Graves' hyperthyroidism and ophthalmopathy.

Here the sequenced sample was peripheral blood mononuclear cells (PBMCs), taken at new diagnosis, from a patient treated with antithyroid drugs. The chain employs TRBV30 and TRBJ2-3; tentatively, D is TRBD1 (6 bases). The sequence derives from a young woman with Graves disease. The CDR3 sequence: CAWSVGHPTVDTQYF. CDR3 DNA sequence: TGTGCCTGGAGTGTGGGACACCCAACCGTAGATACGCAGTATTTT.